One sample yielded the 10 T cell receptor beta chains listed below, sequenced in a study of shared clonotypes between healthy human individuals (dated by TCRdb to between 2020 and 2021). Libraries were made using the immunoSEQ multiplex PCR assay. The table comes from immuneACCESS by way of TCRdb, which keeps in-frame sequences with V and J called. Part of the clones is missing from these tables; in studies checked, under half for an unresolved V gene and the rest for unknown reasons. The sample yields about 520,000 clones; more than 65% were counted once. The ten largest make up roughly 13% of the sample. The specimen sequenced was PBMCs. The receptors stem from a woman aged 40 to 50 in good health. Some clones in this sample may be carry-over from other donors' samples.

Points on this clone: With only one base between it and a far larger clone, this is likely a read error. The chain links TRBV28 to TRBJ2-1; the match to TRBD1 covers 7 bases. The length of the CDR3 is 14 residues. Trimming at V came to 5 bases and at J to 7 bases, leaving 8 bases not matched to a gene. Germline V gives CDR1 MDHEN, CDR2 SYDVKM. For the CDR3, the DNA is TGTGCCAGCAGTACCTACAGGGGCAGGAATGAGCAGTTCTTC. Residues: CASSTYRGRNEQFF.

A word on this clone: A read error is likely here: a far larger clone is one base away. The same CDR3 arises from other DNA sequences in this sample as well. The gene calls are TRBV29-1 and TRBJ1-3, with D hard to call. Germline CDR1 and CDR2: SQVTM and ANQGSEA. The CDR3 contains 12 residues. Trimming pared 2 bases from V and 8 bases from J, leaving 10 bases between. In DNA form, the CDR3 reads TGCAGCGTTGAATCAGGCGTGGACACCATATATTTT. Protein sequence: CSVESGVDTIYF.

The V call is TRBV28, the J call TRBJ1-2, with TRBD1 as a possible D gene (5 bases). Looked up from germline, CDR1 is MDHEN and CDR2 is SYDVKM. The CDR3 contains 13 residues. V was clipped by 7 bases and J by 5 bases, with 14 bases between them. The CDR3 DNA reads TGTGCCAGCAAGATCGGGGACTTATATGGCTACACCTTC. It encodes CASKIGDLYGYTF.

The CDR3 sequence is CASSQGTSRNTQYF. In nucleotides, the CDR3 is TGCGCCAGCAGCCAAGGTACCTCACGAAATACGCAGTATTTT. The V and J genes are TRBV4-3 and TRBJ2-3; D is unclear. CDR1 and CDR2 (germline): LGHNA, YSLEER. The V end was cut by 1 base, the J end by 7 bases, with 12 bases between. This CDR3 is 14 amino acids long.

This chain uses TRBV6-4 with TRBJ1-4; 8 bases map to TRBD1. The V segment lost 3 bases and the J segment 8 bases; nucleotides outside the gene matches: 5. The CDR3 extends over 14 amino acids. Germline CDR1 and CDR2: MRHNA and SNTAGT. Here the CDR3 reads CASSEQGGAEKLFF. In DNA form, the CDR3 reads TGTGCCAGCAGTGAACAGGGGGGCGCCGAAAAACTGTTTTTT.

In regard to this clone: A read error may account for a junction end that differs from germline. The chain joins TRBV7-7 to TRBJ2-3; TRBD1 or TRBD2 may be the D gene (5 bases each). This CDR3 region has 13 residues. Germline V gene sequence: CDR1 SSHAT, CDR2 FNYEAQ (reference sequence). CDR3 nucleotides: TGTGCTAGCAGCTTCGTGGGGGAGGATACGCAGTATTTT. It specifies CASSFVGEDTQYF.

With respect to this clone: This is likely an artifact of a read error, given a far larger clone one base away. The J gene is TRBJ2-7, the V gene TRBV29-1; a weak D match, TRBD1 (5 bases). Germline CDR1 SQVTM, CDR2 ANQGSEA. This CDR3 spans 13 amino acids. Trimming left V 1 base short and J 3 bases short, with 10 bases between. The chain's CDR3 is CSVEGGHSYEQYF. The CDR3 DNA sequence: TGCAGCGTTGAAGGAGGACATAGCTACGAGCAGTACTTC.

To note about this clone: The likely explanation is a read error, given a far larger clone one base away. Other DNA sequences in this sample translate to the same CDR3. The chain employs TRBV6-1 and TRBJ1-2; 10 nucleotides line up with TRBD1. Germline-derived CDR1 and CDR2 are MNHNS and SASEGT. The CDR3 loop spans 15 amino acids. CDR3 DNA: TGTGCTAGCAGTGAGGGACAGGGGTTGTACTATGGCTACACCTTC. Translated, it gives CASSEGQGLYYGYTF.

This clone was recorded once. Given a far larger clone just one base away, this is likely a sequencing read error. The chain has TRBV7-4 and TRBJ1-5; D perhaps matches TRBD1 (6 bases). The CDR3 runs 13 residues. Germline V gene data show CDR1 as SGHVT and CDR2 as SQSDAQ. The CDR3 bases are TGTGCCAGCAGCGAAGAGGGGGGTCAGCCCAAGCATTTT. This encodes CASSEEGGQPKHF.

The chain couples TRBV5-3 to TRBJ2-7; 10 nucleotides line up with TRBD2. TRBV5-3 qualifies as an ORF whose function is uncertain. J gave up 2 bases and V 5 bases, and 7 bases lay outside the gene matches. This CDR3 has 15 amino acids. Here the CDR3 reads CARSTWTSGTYEQYF. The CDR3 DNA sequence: TGTGCCAGAAGTACGTGGACTAGCGGTACCTACGAGCAGTACTTC.